Listed below are T cell receptor beta chains from one sample, sequenced in a study of blood T cell repertoires in COVID-19. Sequencing used immunoSEQ multiplex PCR; TCRdb keeps in-frame clones, though not all of them. Among approximately 89,000 clones listed, about 81% were seen once. Sequencing was done on a sample of peripheral blood. These receptors were taken from a man aged 65-85 years with acute or convalescent COVID-19. CDR3s include the opening cysteine and the closing phenylalanine or tryptophan. A D gene is named only where the DNA matches it firmly. Some rows have no size entry. The others give once, few or many, or a class for an expanded clone.

CDR3 length: 13
D gene: NA
clone size: NA
J gene: TRBJ2-7
V gene: TRBV19
CDR3 DNA: TGTGCCAGTAGTTCCCTTTTTGTTGACGAGCAGTACTTC
CDR3 protein: CASSSLFVDEQYF

CDR3 length: 16
D gene: TRBD2
clone size: NA
J gene: TRBJ2-2
V gene: TRBV2
CDR3 DNA: TGTGCCAGCAAGGCATCGGGAGGGCCAGGGACCGGGGAGCTGTTTTTT
CDR3 protein: CASKASGGPGTGELFF

CDR3 length: 14
D gene: NA
clone size: NA
J gene: TRBJ2-3
V gene: TRBV28
CDR3 DNA: TGTGCCAGCGACCACAGGGCTGGGGCAGATACGCAGTATTTT
CDR3 protein: CASDHRAGADTQYF

CDR3 length: 15
D gene: TRBD1
clone size: NA
J gene: TRBJ1-3
V gene: TRBV2
CDR3 DNA: TGTGCCAGCAGTGAGACAGGGGCAGAAGGAAACACCATATATTTT
CDR3 protein: CASSETGAEGNTIYF

CDR3 length: 16
D gene: TRBD1
clone size: NA
J gene: TRBJ1-5
V gene: TRBV6-1
CDR3 DNA: TGTGCCAGCAGTGGAAGACAGGGGGGGTACAATCAGCCCCAGCATTTT
CDR3 protein: CASSGRQGGYNQPQHF

CDR3 length: 15
D gene: TRBD2
clone size: NA
J gene: TRBJ2-7
V gene: TRBV7-2
CDR3 DNA: TGTGCCAGCAGCTTAGAGACTAGCGGCTCCTACGAGCAGTACTTC
CDR3 protein: CASSLETSGSYEQYF

CDR3 length: 16
D gene: TRBD2
clone size: few
J gene: TRBJ2-7
V gene: TRBV7-7
CDR3 DNA: TGTGCTAGCAGCTTAGCGGGGCGGGATGCGCCTGACGAGCAGTACTTC
CDR3 protein: CASSLAGRDAPDEQYF

CDR3 length: 14
D gene: TRBD1
clone size: NA
J gene: TRBJ1-6
V gene: TRBV5-1
CDR3 DNA: TGCGCCAGCAGCCTCGGGACAGCGGATTCACCCCTCCACTTT
CDR3 protein: CASSLGTADSPLHF

CDR3 length: 18
D gene: NA
clone size: many
J gene: TRBJ2-3
V gene: TRBV4-2
CDR3 DNA: TGTGCCAGCAGCCGTTTAGGGTCGCGGGACGGTAGCACAGATACGCAGTATTTT
CDR3 protein: CASSRLGSRDGSTDTQYF

CDR3 length: 14
D gene: NA
clone size: few
J gene: TRBJ2-7
V gene: TRBV5-1
CDR3 DNA: TGCGCCAGCAGCTTCGAGCGCGATTCCTACGAGCAGTACTTC
CDR3 protein: CASSFERDSYEQYF

CDR3 length: 15
D gene: TRBD2
clone size: NA
J gene: TRBJ2-1
V gene: TRBV5-1
CDR3 DNA: TGCGCCAGCAGCTTGGGACTAGCGGGAGACTTAGAGCAGTTCTTC
CDR3 protein: CASSLGLAGDLEQFF

CDR3 length: 11
D gene: NA
clone size: NA
J gene: TRBJ2-5
V gene: TRBV20-1
CDR3 DNA: TGCAGTGTAATTGGGGGGGAGACCCAGTACTTC
CDR3 protein: CSVIGGETQYF

CDR3 length: 16
D gene: TRBD1
clone size: NA
J gene: TRBJ2-5
V gene: TRBV28
CDR3 DNA: TGTGCCAGCAGTTCTCAATCAGGGGGCCAGGCGGGAACCCAGTACTTC
CDR3 protein: CASSSQSGGQAGTQYF

CDR3 length: 15
D gene: TRBD1
clone size: NA
J gene: TRBJ2-7
V gene: TRBV4-3
CDR3 DNA: TGCGCCAGCAGCCAAGGGGCGACAGGGGGCTACGAGCAGTACTTC
CDR3 protein: CASSQGATGGYEQYF

CDR3 length: 15
D gene: NA
clone size: NA
J gene: TRBJ2-3
V gene: TRBV14
CDR3 DNA: TGTGCCAGCAGCCCCCTGCAGGGCTCCACAGATACGCAGTATTTT
CDR3 protein: CASSPLQGSTDTQYF

CDR3 length: 13
D gene: TRBD1
clone size: NA
J gene: TRBJ1-2
V gene: TRBV2
CDR3 DNA: TGTGCCAGCAGGATGGAGGGGGCTTATGGCTACACCTTC
CDR3 protein: CASRMEGAYGYTF

CDR3 length: 15
D gene: NA
clone size: NA
J gene: TRBJ2-4
V gene: TRBV2
CDR3 DNA: TGTGCCAGCAGTGACGGGGGACTAGCCAAAAACATTCAGTACTTC
CDR3 protein: CASSDGGLAKNIQYF

CDR3 length: 15
D gene: NA
clone size: NA
J gene: TRBJ1-1
V gene: TRBV3-1/TRBV3-2
CDR3 DNA: TGTGCCAGCAGCCAAGACGCACAGCACCCCACTGAAGCTTTCTTT
CDR3 protein: CASSQDAQHPTEAFF

CDR3 length: 14
D gene: TRBD1
clone size: NA
J gene: TRBJ1-3
V gene: TRBV11-2
CDR3 DNA: TGTGCCAGCAGCACTTCGGGACAGGGACACACCATATATTTT
CDR3 protein: CASSTSGQGHTIYF

CDR3 length: 13
D gene: NA
clone size: NA
J gene: TRBJ1-2
V gene: TRBV6-4
CDR3 DNA: TGTGCCAGCAGTGACTCGGGGACATCTGGCTACACCTTC
CDR3 protein: CASSDSGTSGYTF

CDR3 length: 13
D gene: TRBD1
clone size: NA
J gene: TRBJ1-6
V gene: TRBV6-4
CDR3 DNA: TGTGCCAGCAGCGTAGACAGGGATTCACCCCTCCACTTT
CDR3 protein: CASSVDRDSPLHF

CDR3 length: 12
D gene: NA
clone size: NA
J gene: TRBJ1-5
V gene: TRBV7-2
CDR3 DNA: TGTGCCAGCGGACATCCCTATCAGCCCCAGCATTTT
CDR3 protein: CASGHPYQPQHF

CDR3 length: 14
D gene: TRBD1
clone size: NA
J gene: TRBJ2-2
V gene: TRBV29-1
CDR3 DNA: TGCAGCGTGACCGGGACAGGGTGGACCGGGGAGCTGTTTTTT
CDR3 protein: CSVTGTGWTGELFF

CDR3 length: 16
D gene: NA
clone size: NA
J gene: TRBJ2-1
V gene: TRBV7-9
CDR3 DNA: TGTGCCAGCAGCGGCCCGGGTGGGTTCTTATACAATGAGCAGTTCTTC
CDR3 protein: CASSGPGGFLYNEQFF

CDR3 length: 15
D gene: NA
clone size: NA
J gene: TRBJ1-3
V gene: TRBV7-2
CDR3 DNA: TGTGCCAGCAGCGGACAGTCCCGCTCTGGAAACACCATATATTTT
CDR3 protein: CASSGQSRSGNTIYF

CDR3 length: 13
D gene: TRBD1
clone size: NA
J gene: TRBJ2-3
V gene: TRBV2
CDR3 DNA: TGTGCCAGCAGCGGACAGGGGTGGGATACGCAGTATTTT
CDR3 protein: CASSGQGWDTQYF

CDR3 length: 16
D gene: NA
clone size: once
J gene: TRBJ2-3
V gene: TRBV7-9
CDR3 DNA: TGTGCCAGCAGCTTATTGACTCGAAAATCCACAGATACGCAGTATTTT
CDR3 protein: CASSLLTRKSTDTQYF